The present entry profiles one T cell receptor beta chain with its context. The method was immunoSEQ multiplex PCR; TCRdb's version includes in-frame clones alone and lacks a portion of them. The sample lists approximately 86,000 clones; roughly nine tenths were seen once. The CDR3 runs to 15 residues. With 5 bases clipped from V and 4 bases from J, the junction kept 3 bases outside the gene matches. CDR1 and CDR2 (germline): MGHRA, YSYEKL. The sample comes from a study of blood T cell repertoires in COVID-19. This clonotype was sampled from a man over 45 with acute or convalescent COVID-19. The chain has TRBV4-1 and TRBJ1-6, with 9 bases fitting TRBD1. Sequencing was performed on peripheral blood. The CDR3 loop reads CASSWGQGYNSPLHF. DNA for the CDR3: TGCGCCAGCAGCTGGGGACAGGGATATAATTCACCCCTCCACTTT.